These 6 T cell receptor beta chains came from one sample sequenced in a study of T cell responses to AZD1222 COVID-19 vaccine. Method: immunoSEQ multiplex PCR; TCRdb's copy keeps in-frame clones and lacks some. The sample contains about 120,000 clones, 65% to 90% of which appear only once. Material: peripheral blood, obtained 28 days after the second AZD1222 dose. These receptors were collected from an adult who received the AZD1222 COVID-19 vaccine.

This sequence joins TRBV7-2 and TRBJ2-7, with TRBD2 identical over 14 bases. The junction had 4 bases not matched to a gene; V was cut back by 4 bases and J by 2 bases. Germline V gives CDR1 SGHTA, CDR2 FQGNSA. The CDR3 is made up of 16 amino acids. CDR3 DNA: TGTGCCAGCAGCTCCAGACTAGCGGGGGGGACCTACGAGCAGTACTTC. This codes for CASSSRLAGGTYEQYF. The full variable domain, with the rest looked up from reference TRBV7-2 and TRBJ2-7, is GAGVSQSPSNKVTEKGKDVELRCDPISGHTALYWYRQSLGQGLEFLIYFQGNSAPDKSGLPSDRFSAERTGGSVSTLTIQRTQQEDSAVYLCASSSRLAGGTYEQYFGPGTRLTVT.

This chain joins TRBV7-2 and TRBJ1-4; D may be TRBD1 (5 bases). The CDR3 totals 16 residues. From germline, CDR1 is SGHTA and CDR2 FQGNSA. V lost 3 bases to trimming and J lost 0 bases, with 11 bases between them. DNA of the CDR3: TGTGCCAGCAGCTTGGAGGGGAGTACAACTAATGAAAAACTGTTTTTT. Translation gives CASSLEGSTTNEKLFF.

The V and J genes are TRBV19 and TRBJ2-2; weak D call: TRBD2 (5 bases). Germline CDR1 reads LNHDA; CDR2 reads SQIVND (reference sequence). With 1 base removed from V and 1 base from J, the gap between germline ends came to 10 bases. The CDR3 runs to 16 residues. The CDR3 loop reads CASSIARGWNTGELFF. The DNA of the CDR3 is TGTGCCAGTAGTATAGCTCGGGGATGGAACACCGGGGAGCTGTTTTTT.

The gene calls are TRBV7-2 and TRBJ1-1; D is unclear. Deletions cut 3 bases from V and 6 bases from J, with 5 bases between. This CDR3 is built from 11 residues. The germline V gene has CDR1 SGHTA and CDR2 FQGNSA. The CDR3 DNA sequence: TGTGCCAGCAGCTTCCAGTCTGAAGCTTTCTTT. Translation gives CASSFQSEAFF.

This clone was detected ten times or more. This chain uses TRBV12-3 or TRBV12-4 with TRBJ2-2; TRBD1 is a possible D gene (6 bases). V lost 11 bases to trimming and J lost 1 base, with 11 bases between them. CDR3 size: 13 residues. The DNA of the CDR3 is TGTGCCGGGGGACATCTGAACACCGGGGAGCTGTTTTTT. It yields the protein CAGGHLNTGELFF.

This chain uses TRBV5-4 with TRBJ1-2, with TRBD1 matching over 8 bases. Germline CDR1 reads SGHNT; CDR2 reads YYREEE (reference sequence). The CDR3 is 15 residues long. J gave up 0 bases and V 3 bases, and 4 bases lay outside the gene matches. In nucleotides, the CDR3 is TGTGCCAGCAGCTCCGGACAGGGAACTAACTATGGCTACACCTTC. It specifies CASSSGQGTNYGYTF.